The clone carrying this TCR beta chain was recorded many times. The source of the sample is a study of regulatory T cells in long-lasting Graves disease. CDR1 and CDR2 from the germline V gene are SGHAT and FQNNGV. The CDR3 runs to 14 residues. Trimming removed 7 bases at V and 2 bases at J, with 11 bases between. Time point specified: newly diagnosed GD, antithyroid drugs for less than 3 months. TCR sequences were obtained from RNA taken from PBMCs. Construction of TCR beta libraries relied on iRepertoire HTBI primers and on Arm-PCR targeting CDR3 regions. Each CDR3 protein gets one entry after TCRdb re-called the multiplex PCR reads with MiXCR. Found here are about 470,000 distinct CDR3 sequences, about 17% of them singletons; the top ten hold 9% to 15%. These data were also filed under a second study, of T cells in Graves' hyperthyroidism and ophthalmopathy. As that study records: Clinical symptoms, serum thyroxine and TRAb, thyroid ultrasound and orbital computed tomography were used for the diagnoses.

The clonotype originates from a man aged 40-49 years with Graves disease. This chain joins TRBV11-2 and TRBJ2-2; tentatively, D is TRBD2 (5 bases). Here the sequenced sample was peripheral blood mononuclear cells (PBMCs), taken at new diagnosis, from a patient treated with antithyroid drugs. This CDR3 reads CASNYRLNTGELFF. In DNA form, the CDR3 reads TGTGCCAGCAACTATAGACTAAACACCGGGGAGCTGTTTTTT.